The TCR beta chain under discussion was sequenced for a study of cytomegalovirus exposure and HLA in healthy donors. General study points: Using a false discovery rate of 0.05, a later analysis showed that fewer than 20,000 TCR beta sequences were associated with HLA alleles.

Only one count was recorded for this clone. Its specificity is not known. CDR1 LNHDA and CDR2 SQIVND come from the germline V gene (reference sequence). This CDR3 spans 13 amino acids. V was clipped by 3 bases and J by 6 bases; unmatched bases: 3. A multiplex PCR was run with 60 Vbeta primers and 13 Jbeta primers. Profiling relied on immunoSEQ multiplex PCR, and the TCRdb table lists in-frame clones only, not all of them. The sample includes about 180,000 clones, around 80% seen only once; the top ten take roughly 1.5%. The study sampled nominally healthy donors, though unrecorded immune exposures were likely.

This clonotype was obtained from a young man in good health and CMV-seronegative. The sequenced sample consisted of PBMCs. The chain combines TRBV19 with TRBJ2-3, with 7 bases matching TRBD1. CDR3: CASSMVTGDTQYF. CDR3 bases: TGTGCCAGTAGTATGGTGACAGGGGATACGCAGTATTTT.